This TCR beta chain originates from a study of tumor-infiltrating lymphocytes in primary liver carcinoma. On this clonotype: This may be a read error: a much more frequent sequence differs by one nucleotide.

Germline assignment: CDR1 MDHEN and CDR2 SYDVKM. The CDR3 extends over 16 amino acids. Trimming cost V 2 bases and J 3 bases, with 15 bases left between them. From approximately 550 ng of total RNA, TCR beta-specific cDNA was reverse-transcribed using a constant-region primer. A slightly modified ARM-PCR protocol with three nested multiplex PCR rounds produced these TCR beta libraries. The two initial PCR rounds, roughly 9 cycles each, used TRBV1-TRBV30 forward and C-beta reverse primers. TCRdb recomputed calls from the multiplex PCR reads with MiXCR, one row per CDR3 protein. The data hold fewer than 200,000 distinct CDR3 sequences, with over 80% observed a single time. Unsorted bulk tissue (roughly 20-31 mg) underwent RNA and DNA co-extraction.

What was sequenced was tumor tissue from primary liver carcinoma. The receptor's source is a man aged 35 to 55 with primary liver carcinoma and hepatitis B virus infection. The chain employs TRBV28 and TRBJ2-3; a weak D match, TRBD1 (6 bases). This CDR3 is CASSLPPGQWTDTQYF. The CDR3 nucleotides read TGTGCCAGCAGTTTACCCCCTGGACAGTGGACAGATACGCAGTATTTT.